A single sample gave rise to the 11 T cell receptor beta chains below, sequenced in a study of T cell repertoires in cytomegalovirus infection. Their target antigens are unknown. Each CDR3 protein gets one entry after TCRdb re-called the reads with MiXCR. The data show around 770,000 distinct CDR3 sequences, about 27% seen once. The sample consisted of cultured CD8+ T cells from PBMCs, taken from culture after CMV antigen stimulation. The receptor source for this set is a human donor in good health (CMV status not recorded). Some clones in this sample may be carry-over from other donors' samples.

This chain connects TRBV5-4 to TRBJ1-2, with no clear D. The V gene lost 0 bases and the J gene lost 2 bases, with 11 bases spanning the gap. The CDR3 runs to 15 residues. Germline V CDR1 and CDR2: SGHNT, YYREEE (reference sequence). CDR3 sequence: CASSLGAAGNYGYTF. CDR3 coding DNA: TGTGCCAGCAGCTTGGGGGCAGCCGGAAACTATGGCTACACCTTC.

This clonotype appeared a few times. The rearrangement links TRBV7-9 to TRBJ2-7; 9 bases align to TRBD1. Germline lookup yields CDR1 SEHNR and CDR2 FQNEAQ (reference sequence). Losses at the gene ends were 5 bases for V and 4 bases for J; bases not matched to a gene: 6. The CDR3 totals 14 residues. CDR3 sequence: CASSLGQGLYEQYV. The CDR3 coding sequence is TGTGCCAGCAGCCTGGGACAGGGTCTGTACGAGCAGTACGTC.

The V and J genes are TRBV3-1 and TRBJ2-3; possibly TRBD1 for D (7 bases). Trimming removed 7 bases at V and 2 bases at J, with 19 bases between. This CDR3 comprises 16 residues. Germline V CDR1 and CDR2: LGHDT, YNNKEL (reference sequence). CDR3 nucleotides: TGTGCCAGCAAAAAGGAGGGGGCTGACACCACAGATACGCAGTATTTT. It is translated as CASKKEGADTTDTQYF.

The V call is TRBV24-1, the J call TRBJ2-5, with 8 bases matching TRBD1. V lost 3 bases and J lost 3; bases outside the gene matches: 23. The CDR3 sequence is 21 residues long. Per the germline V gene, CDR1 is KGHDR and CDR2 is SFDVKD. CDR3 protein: CATSDPTGTGLFRGGKETQYF. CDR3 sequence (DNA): TGTGCCACCAGTGATCCAACCGGGACAGGCTTGTTTCGAGGCGGTAAAGAGACCCAGTACTTC.

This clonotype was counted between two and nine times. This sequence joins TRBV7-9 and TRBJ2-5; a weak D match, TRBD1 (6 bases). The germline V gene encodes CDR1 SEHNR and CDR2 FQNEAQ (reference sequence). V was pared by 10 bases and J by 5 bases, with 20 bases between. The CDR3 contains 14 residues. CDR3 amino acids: CATPRDSGAETQYF. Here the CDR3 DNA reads TGTGCCACGCCGCGCGACTCAGGGGCGGAGACCCAGTACTTC.

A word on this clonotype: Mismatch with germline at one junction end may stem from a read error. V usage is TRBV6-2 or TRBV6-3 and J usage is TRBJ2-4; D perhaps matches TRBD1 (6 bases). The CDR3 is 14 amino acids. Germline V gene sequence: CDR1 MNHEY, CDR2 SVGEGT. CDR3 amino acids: CASSYSGAQAPRHF. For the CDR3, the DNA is TGTGCCAGCAGTTACTCGGGGGCCCAAGCCCCTCGCCACTTC.

The DNA of the CDR3 is TGCGCCAGCAGCCGGGGCCTCTCCTACGAGCAGTACTTC. It encodes CASSRGLSYEQYF. The chain uses TRBV4-3 and TRBJ2-7; a weak D match, TRBD1 (5 bases). CDR1 LGHNA and CDR2 YSLEER come from the germline V gene. With 4 bases removed from V and 0 bases from J, the gap between germline ends came to 7 bases. This CDR3 comprises 13 residues.

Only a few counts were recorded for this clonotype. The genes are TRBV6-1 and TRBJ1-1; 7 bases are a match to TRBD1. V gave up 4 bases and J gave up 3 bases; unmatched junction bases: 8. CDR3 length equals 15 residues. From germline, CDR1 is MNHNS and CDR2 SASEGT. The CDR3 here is CASSVASQGDTEAFF. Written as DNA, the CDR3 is TGTGCCAGCAGTGTAGCGTCGCAGGGGGACACTGAAGCTTTCTTT.

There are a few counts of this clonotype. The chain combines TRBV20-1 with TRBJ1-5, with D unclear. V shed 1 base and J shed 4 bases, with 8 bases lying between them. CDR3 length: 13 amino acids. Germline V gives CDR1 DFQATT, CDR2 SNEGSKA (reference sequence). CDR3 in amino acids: CSARALGNQPQHF. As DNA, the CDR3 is TGCAGTGCTAGAGCGTTAGGGAATCAGCCCCAGCATTTT.

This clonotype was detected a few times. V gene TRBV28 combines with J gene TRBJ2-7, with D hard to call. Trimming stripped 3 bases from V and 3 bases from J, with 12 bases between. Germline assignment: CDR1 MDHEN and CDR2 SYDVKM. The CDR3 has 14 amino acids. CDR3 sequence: CASSFTPVGYEQYF. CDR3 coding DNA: TGTGCCAGCAGTTTTACCCCAGTGGGCTACGAGCAGTACTTC.

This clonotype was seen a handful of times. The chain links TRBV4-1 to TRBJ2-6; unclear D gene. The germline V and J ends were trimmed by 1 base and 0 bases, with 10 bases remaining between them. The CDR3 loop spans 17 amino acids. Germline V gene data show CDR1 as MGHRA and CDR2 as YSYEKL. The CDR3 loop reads CASSQGRRISGANVLTF. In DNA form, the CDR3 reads TGCGCCAGCAGCCAAGGACGGCGGATCTCTGGGGCCAACGTCCTGACTTTC.